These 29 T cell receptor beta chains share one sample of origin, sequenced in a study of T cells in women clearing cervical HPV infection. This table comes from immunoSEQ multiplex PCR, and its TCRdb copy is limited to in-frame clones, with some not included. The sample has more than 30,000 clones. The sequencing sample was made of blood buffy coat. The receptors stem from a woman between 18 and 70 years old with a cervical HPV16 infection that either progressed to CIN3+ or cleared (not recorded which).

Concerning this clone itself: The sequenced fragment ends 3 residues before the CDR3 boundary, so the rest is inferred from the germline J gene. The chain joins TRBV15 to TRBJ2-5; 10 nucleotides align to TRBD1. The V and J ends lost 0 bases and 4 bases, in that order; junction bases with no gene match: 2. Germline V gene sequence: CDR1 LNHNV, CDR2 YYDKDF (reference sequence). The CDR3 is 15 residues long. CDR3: CATSREDRGIETQYF. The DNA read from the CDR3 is TGTGCCACCAGCAGAGAGGACAGGGGGATAGAGACC.

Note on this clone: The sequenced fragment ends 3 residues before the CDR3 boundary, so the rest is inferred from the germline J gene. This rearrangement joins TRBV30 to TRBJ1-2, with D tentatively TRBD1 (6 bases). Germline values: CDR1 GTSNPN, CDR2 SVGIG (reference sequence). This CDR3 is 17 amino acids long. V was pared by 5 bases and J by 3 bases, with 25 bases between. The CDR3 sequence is CAWGQWDMARNYYGYTF. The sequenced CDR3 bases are TGTGCCTGGGGACAGTGGGACATGGCCCGGAATTACTATGGC. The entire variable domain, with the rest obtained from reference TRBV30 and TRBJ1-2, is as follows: SQTIHQWPATLVQPVGSPLSLECTVEGTSNPNLYWYRQAAGRGLQLLFYSVGIGQISSEVPQNLSASRPQDRQFILSSKKLLLSDSGFYLCAWGQWDMARNYYGYTFGSGTRLTVV.

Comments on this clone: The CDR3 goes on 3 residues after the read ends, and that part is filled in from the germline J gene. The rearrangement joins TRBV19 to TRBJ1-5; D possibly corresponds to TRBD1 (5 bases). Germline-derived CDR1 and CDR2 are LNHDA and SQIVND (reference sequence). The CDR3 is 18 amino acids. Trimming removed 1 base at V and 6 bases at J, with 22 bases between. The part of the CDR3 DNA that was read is TGTGCCAGTAGTATAGTAAGGAAGGGGAGAGGAGGGTTTCAGCCC. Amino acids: CASSIVRKGRGGFQP. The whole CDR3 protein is CASSIVRKGRGGFQPQHF.

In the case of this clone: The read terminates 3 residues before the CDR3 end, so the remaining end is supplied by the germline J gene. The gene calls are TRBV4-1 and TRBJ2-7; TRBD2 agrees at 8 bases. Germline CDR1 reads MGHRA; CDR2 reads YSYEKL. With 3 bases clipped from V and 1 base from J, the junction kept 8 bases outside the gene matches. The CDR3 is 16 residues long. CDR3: CASSHLSGAPSYEQYF. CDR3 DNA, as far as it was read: TGCGCCAGCAGCCACCTTAGCGGGGCCCCTTCCTACGAG.

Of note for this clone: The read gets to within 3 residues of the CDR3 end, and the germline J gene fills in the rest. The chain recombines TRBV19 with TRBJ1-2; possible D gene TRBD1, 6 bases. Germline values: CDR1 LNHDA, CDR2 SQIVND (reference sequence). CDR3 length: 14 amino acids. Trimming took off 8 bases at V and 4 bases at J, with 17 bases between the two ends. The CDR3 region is CASRDIHIVYGYTF. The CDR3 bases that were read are TGTGCCAGTCGGGACATACATATTGTCTATGGC. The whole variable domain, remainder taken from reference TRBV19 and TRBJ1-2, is DGGITQSPKYLFRKEGQNVTLSCEQNLNHDAMYWYRQDPGQGLRLIYYSQIVNDFQKGDIAEGYSVSREKKESFPLTVTSAQKNPTAFYLCASRDIHIVYGYTFGSGTRLTVV.

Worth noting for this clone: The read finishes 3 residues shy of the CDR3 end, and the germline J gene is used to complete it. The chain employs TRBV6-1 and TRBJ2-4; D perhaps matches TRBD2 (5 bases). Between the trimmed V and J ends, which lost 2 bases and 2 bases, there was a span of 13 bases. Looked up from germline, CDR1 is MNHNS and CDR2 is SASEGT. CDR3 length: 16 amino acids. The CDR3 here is CASSEMEVTTKNIQYF. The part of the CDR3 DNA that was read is TGTGCCAGCAGTGAAATGGAGGTTACTACCAAAAACATT.

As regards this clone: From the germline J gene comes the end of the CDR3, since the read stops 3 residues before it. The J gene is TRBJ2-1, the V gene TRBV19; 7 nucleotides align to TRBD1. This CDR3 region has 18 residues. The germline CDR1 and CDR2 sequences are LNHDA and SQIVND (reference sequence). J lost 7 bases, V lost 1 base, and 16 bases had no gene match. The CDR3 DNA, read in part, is TGTGCCAGTAGTATAGGTTGGGGGAGACAGGGTTTTAAAAATGAG. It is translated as CASSIGWGRQGFKNE. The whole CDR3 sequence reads CASSIGWGRQGFKNEQFF.

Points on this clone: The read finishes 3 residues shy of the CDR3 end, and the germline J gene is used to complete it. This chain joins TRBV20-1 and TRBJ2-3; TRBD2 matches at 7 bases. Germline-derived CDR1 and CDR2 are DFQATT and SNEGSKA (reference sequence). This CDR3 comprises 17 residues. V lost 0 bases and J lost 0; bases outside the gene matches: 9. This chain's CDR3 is CSAREPFVGGSTDTQYF. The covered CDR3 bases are TGCAGTGCTAGAGAACCTTTTGTGGGGGGGAGCACAGATACG.

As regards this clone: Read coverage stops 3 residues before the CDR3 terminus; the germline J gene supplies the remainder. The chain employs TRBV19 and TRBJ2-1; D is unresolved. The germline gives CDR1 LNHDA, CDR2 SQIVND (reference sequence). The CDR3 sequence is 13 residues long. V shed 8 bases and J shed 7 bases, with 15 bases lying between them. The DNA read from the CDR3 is TGTGCCAGTTCTTTTGGCAGCAGGAATGAG. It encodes CASSFGSRNE. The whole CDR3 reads CASSFGSRNEQFF.

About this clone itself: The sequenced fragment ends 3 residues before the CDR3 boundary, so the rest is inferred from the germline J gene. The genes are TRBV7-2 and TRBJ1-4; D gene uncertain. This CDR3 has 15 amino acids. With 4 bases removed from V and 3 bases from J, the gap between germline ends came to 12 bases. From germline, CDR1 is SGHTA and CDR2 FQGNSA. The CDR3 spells CASSSSRVPNEKLFF. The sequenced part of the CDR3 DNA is TGTGCCAGCAGCTCATCGAGGGTCCCTAATGAAAAA.

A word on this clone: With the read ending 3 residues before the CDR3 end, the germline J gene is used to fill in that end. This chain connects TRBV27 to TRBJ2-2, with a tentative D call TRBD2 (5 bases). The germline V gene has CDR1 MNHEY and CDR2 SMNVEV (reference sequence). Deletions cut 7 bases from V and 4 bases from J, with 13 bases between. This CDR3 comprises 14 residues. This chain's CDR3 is CASKKLDSTGELFF. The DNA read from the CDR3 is TGTGCCAGCAAGAAACTAGATTCCACCGGGGAG.

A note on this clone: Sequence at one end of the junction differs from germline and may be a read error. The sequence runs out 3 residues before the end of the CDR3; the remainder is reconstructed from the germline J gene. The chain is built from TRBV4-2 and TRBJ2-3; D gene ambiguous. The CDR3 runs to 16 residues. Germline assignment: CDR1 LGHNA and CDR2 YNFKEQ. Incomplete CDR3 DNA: TGCGCCAGCAGCCAAGAGTCGCACCTAGTAGGAGATACG. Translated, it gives CASSQESHLVGDT. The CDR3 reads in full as CASSQESHLVGDTQYF.

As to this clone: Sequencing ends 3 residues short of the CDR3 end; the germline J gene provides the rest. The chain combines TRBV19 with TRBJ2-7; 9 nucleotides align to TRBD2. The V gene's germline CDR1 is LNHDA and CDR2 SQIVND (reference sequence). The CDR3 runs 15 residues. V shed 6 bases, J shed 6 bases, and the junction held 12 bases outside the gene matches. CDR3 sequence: CASSPLAGTLGEQYF. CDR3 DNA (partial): TGTGCCAGTAGCCCCCTAGCGGGAACCCTAGGCGAG.

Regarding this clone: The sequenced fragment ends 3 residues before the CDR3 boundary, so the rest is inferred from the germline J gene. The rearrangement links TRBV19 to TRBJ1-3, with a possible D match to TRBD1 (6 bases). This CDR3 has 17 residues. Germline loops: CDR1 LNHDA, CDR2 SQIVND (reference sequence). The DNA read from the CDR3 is TGTGCCAGTAGCAGCCTTCACCGGGACATCGGGATCGGTACC. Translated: CASSSLHRDIGIGT. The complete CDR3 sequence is CASSSLHRDIGIGTIYF.

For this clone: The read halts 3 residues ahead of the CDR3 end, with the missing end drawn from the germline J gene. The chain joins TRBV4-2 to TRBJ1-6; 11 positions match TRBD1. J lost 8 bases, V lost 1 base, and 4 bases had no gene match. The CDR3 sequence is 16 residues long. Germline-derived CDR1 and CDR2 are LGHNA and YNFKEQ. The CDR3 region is CASSQGAGQGDSPLHF. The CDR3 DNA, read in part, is TGTGCCAGCAGCCAAGGAGCGGGACAGGGGGATTCACCC.

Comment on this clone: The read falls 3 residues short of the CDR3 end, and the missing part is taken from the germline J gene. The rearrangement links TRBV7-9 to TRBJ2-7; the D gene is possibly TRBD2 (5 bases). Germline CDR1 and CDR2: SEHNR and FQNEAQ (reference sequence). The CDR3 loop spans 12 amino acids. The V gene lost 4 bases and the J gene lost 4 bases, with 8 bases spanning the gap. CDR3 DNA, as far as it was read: TGTGCCAGCAGCTCGACTAATTACGAG. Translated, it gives CASSSTNYE. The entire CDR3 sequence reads CASSSTNYEQYF.

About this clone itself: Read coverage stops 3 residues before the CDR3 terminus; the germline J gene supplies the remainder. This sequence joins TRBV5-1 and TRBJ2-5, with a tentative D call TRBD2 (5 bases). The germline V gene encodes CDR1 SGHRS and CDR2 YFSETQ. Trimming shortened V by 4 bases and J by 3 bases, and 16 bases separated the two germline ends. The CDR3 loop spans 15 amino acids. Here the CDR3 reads CASSRGLSKEETQYF. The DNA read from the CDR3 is TGCGCCAGCAGCCGGGGTCTCTCGAAGGAAGAGACC. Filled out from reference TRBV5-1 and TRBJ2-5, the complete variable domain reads KAGVTQTPRYLIKTRGQQVTLSCSPISGHRSVSWYQQTPGQGLQFLFEYFSETQRNKGNFPGRFSGRQFSNSRSEMNVSTLELGDSALYLCASSRGLSKEETQYFGPGTRLLVL.

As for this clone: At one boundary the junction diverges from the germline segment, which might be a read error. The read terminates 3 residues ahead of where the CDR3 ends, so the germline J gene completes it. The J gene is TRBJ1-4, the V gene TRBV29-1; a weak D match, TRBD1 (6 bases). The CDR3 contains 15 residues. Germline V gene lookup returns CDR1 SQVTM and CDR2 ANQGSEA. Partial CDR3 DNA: TGCAGCGCCCTGGGGGACATGGGGGCGAATGAAGAA. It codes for CSALGDMGANEE. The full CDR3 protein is CSALGDMGANEELFF.

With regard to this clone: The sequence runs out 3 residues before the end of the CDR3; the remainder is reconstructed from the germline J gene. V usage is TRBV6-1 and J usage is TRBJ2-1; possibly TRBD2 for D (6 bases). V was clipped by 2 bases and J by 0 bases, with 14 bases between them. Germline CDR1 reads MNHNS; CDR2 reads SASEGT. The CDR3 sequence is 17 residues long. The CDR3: CASSELAFPSSYNEQFF. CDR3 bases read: TGTGCCAGCAGTGAACTAGCGTTCCCCAGCTCCTACAATGAG.

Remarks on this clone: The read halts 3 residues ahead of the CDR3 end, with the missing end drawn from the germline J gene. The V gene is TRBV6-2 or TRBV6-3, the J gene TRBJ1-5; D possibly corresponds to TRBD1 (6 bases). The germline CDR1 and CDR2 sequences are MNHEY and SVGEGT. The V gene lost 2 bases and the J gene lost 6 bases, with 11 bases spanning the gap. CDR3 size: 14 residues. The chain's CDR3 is CASSYVAGAQPQHF. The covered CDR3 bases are TGTGCCAGCAGTTACGTAGCAGGGGCTCAGCCC.

Partial CDR3 DNA: TGTGCCAGCAGTGCCATAGCGGGGTCCCACGAG. It yields the protein CASSAIAGSHE. The entire CDR3 protein reads CASSAIAGSHEQYF. V is TRBV2 and J is TRBJ2-7, with 8 nucleotides matching TRBD2. The CDR3 goes on 3 residues after the read ends, and that part is filled in from the germline J gene. The CDR3 length is 14 residues. J was trimmed by 5 bases and V by 4 bases; bases with no gene match: 7. Looked up from germline, CDR1 is SNHLY and CDR2 is FYNNEI.

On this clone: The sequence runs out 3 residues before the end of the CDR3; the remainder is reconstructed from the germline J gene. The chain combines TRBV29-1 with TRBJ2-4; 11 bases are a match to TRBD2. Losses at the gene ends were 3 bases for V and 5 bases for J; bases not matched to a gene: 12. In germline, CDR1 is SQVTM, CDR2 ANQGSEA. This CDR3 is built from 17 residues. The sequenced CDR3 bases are TGCAGCGTTGATGGGACTAGCGGAACCGGTATAGAAAACATT. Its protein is CSVDGTSGTGIENI. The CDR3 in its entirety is CSVDGTSGTGIENIQYF.

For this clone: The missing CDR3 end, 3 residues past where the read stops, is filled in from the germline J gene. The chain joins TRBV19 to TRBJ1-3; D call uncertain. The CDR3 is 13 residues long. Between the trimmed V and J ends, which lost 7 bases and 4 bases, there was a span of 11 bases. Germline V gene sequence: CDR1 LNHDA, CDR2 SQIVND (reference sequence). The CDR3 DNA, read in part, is TGTGCCAGTATGAAAATCCTAGGAAACACC. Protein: CASMKILGNT. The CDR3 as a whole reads CASMKILGNTIYF.

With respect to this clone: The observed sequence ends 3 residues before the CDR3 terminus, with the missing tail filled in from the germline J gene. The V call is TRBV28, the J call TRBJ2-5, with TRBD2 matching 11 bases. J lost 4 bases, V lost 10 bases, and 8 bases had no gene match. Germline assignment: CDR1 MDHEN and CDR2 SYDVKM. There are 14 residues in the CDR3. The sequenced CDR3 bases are TGTGCCACCCACAGGCTAGCGGGGGGAGAGACC. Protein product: CATHRLAGGET. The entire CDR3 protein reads CATHRLAGGETQYF.

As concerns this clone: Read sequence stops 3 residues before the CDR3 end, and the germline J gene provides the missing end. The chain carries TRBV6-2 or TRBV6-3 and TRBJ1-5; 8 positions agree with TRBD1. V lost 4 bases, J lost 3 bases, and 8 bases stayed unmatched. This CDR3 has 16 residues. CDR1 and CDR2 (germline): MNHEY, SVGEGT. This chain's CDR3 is CASSSGDRFINQPQHF. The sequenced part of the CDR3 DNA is TGTGCCAGCAGTTCAGGGGACAGGTTCATCAATCAGCCC.

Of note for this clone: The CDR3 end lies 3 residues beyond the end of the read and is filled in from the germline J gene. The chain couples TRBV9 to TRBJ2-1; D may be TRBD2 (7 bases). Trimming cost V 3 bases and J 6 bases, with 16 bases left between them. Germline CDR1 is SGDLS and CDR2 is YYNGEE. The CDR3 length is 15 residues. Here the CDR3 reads CASSATSRGGNEQFF. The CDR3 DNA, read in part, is TGTGCCAGCAGCGCGACTAGCAGGGGTGGCAATGAG.

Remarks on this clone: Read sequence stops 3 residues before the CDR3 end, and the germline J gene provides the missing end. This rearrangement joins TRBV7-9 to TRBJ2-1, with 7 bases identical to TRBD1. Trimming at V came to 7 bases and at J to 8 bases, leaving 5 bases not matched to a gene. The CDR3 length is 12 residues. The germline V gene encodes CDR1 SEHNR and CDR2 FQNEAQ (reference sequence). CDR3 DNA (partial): TGTGCCAGCACCAGAGGGGGCGATGAG. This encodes CASTRGGDE. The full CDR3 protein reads CASTRGGDEQFF.

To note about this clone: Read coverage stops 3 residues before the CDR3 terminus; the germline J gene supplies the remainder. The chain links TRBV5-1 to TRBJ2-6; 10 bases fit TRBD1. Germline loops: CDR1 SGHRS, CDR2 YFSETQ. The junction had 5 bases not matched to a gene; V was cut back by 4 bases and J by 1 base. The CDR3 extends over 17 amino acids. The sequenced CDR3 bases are TGCGCCAGCAGCAGGACAGGGGGTATGTCTGGGGCCAACGTC. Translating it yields CASSRTGGMSGANV. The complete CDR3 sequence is CASSRTGGMSGANVLTF.

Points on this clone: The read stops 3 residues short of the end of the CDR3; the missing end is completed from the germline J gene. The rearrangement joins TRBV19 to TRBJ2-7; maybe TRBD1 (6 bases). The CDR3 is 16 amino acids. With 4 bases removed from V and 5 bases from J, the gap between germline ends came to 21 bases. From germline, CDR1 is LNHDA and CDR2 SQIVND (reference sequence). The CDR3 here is CASSRYVVGAIDEQYF. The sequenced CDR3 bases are TGTGCCAGTAGTAGGTACGTCGTGGGGGCAATAGACGAG.